The 20 T cell receptor beta chains presented below share a single source sample, sequenced in a study of OX40 agonist ivuxolimab in advanced cancers. The table came from immunoSEQ multiplex PCR; TCRdb's copy has only in-frame clones and leaves some out. The table has tens of thousands of clones, 70% to 90% seen once. This specimen was CD4+ or CD8+ T cells sorted from blood, taken in a trial of the OX40 agonist ivuxolimab. All receptors derive from an adult with an advanced solid tumor such as melanoma, head and neck, liver or kidney cancer.

The CDR3 DNA reads as TGCGCCAGCAGCTTACAGGGTGTAGGCGATGGCTACACCTTC. The encoded protein is CASSLQGVGDGYTF. The V gene is TRBV5-1, the J gene TRBJ1-2, with a possible D match to TRBD1 (6 bases). This CDR3 is 14 amino acids long. Trimming took off 2 bases at V and 6 bases at J, with 14 bases between the two ends. The germline V gene has CDR1 SGHRS and CDR2 YFSETQ.

This chain joins TRBV7-9 and TRBJ2-3; TRBD1 is a possible D gene (6 bases). Trimming shortened V by 0 bases and J by 5 bases, and 6 bases separated the two germline ends. CDR1 and CDR2 from the germline V gene are SEHNR and FQNEAQ (reference sequence). The CDR3 has 13 amino acids. The DNA for the CDR3 is TGTGCCAGCAGCTTAGCAGGGGGAGATACGCAGTATTTT. It specifies CASSLAGGDTQYF.

The genes are TRBV5-8 and TRBJ2-7; D unclear. Germline CDR1 and CDR2: SGHTS and YDEGEE. This CDR3 contains 11 residues. Deletions cut 1 base from V and 4 bases from J, with 3 bases between. The CDR3 region has the DNA TGTGCCAGCAGCTTGCATTACGAGCAGTACTTC. It specifies CASSLHYEQYF.

The rearrangement joins TRBV4-3 to TRBJ1-2; 9 bases fit TRBD1. This CDR3 has 16 residues. V shed 1 base and J 4 bases; nucleotides not matched to a gene: 7. Germline lookup yields CDR1 LGHNA and CDR2 YSLEER. CDR3 coding DNA: TGCGCCAGCAGCCAAGTTACAGGGGGCCGGAGCTATGGCTACACCTTC. This translates into CASSQVTGGRSYGYTF.

This clone appeared a single time. This chain links TRBV7-6 with TRBJ2-1, with 9 bases identical to TRBD1. Germline trimming cut 4 bases from V and 7 bases from J; bases unmatched to any gene: 14. The CDR3 totals 17 residues. CDR1 SGHVS and CDR2 FNYEAQ come from the germline V gene. The CDR3 DNA sequence: TGTGCCAGCAGCTCGCCCTTTAGGACAGGGGTAAGGAATGAGCAGTTCTTC. Encoded protein: CASSSPFRTGVRNEQFF.

A single count supports this clone. The V gene is TRBV10-1, the J gene TRBJ2-1, with D hard to call. The CDR3 contains 13 residues. Trimming removed 1 base at V and 9 bases at J, with 10 bases between. Germline values: CDR1 WNHNN, CDR2 SYGVQD (reference sequence). CDR3 amino acids: CASSEYTRGEQFF. CDR3 DNA: TGCGCCAGCAGTGAGTACACAAGAGGTGAGCAGTTCTTC.

This clone turned up a few times. J is TRBJ2-3 and V is TRBV4-2; D gene uncertain. V was trimmed by 0 bases and J by 0 bases, leaving 4 bases between them. This CDR3 contains 14 residues. Germline CDR1 is LGHNA and CDR2 is YNFKEQ. CDR3 coding DNA: TGTGCCAGCAGCCAAGAGGGGAGCACAGATACGCAGTATTTT. It yields the protein CASSQEGSTDTQYF.

The J gene is TRBJ1-2, the V gene TRBV12-5; TRBD1 agrees at 7 bases. Germline V CDR1 and CDR2: LGHNT, FRNRAP. J lost 4 bases, V lost 1 base, and 15 bases had no gene match. This CDR3 comprises 18 residues. The CDR3 DNA reads TGTGCTAGTGGTTTGGCCCCGGGACAGCCTGGTTGGGTCTATGGCTACACCTTC. Translating it yields CASGLAPGQPGWVYGYTF.

The chain uses TRBV10-2 and TRBJ2-7; D is unclear. Trimming removed 2 bases from V and 5 bases from J, with 7 bases in between. This CDR3 is 12 amino acids long. Germline V gene lookup returns CDR1 WSHSY and CDR2 SAAADI. The CDR3 DNA reads as TGCGCCAGCAGTGAGAGAGAAGACGAGCAGTACTTC. Amino acid sequence: CASSEREDEQYF.

V gene TRBV15 combines with J gene TRBJ1-2, with 11 bases aligning to TRBD1. The CDR3 has 14 amino acids. The V and J ends lost 5 bases and 7 bases, in that order; junction bases with no gene match: 6. The germline V gene encodes CDR1 LNHNV and CDR2 YYDKDF (reference sequence). This CDR3 is CATSVRTGGLGYTF. The CDR3 DNA reads as TGTGCCACCAGCGTTCGGACAGGGGGCCTTGGCTACACCTTC.

The chain is built from TRBV2 and TRBJ2-7; D gene unclear. CDR3 length: 13 residues. The V end was cut by 3 bases, the J end by 4 bases, with 10 bases between. In germline, CDR1 is SNHLY, CDR2 FYNNEI. The CDR3 DNA is TGTGCCAGCAGTGAGGGTTGGGCTTACGAGCAGTACTTC. It codes for CASSEGWAYEQYF.

CDR3 DNA: TGCAGCGTTCACCGGGACAGGGGCACTGAAGCTTTCTTT. Encoded protein: CSVHRDRGTEAFF. This chain links TRBV29-1 with TRBJ1-1; 10 nucleotides line up with TRBD1. Germline values: CDR1 SQVTM, CDR2 ANQGSEA. V lost 5 bases to trimming and J lost 4 bases; unmatched junction nucleotides: 4. This CDR3 region has 13 residues.

This clone was found a few times. This chain connects TRBV28 to TRBJ2-1; tentatively, D is TRBD1 or TRBD2 (7 bases each). Germline V gives CDR1 MDHEN, CDR2 SYDVKM. Trimming took 6 bases from V and 4 from J, leaving 16 bases between them. The CDR3 spans 15 residues. CDR3 in DNA: TGTGCCAGCAGCCCCTCAGGGGGGGCATACAATGAGCAGTTCTTC. Protein product: CASSPSGGAYNEQFF.

This chain links TRBV6-6 with TRBJ2-3; D gene ambiguous. The CDR3 has 11 residues. V lost 6 bases, J lost 2 bases, and 3 bases lay in between. Germline CDR1 reads MNHNY; CDR2 reads SVGAGI (reference sequence). As DNA, the CDR3 is TGTGCCAGCAGAAACACAGATACGCAGTATTTT. This encodes CASRNTDTQYF.

The chain employs TRBV6-5 and TRBJ1-5; D not certain. V lost 2 bases and J lost 0, with 8 bases in between. CDR1 MNHEY and CDR2 SVGAGI come from the germline V gene. This CDR3 contains 15 residues. In DNA form, the CDR3 reads TGTGCCAGCAGTTACGGGCCAGTTAGCAATCAGCCCCAGCATTTT. Protein: CASSYGPVSNQPQHF.

V and J are TRBV7-2 and TRBJ2-5; no reliable D call. Germline CDR1 SGHTA, CDR2 FQGNSA. The CDR3 extends over 16 amino acids. V lost 0 bases, J lost 1 base, and 12 bases lay in between. The chain's CDR3 is CASSLARRHSQETQYF. The CDR3 coding sequence is TGTGCCAGCAGCTTAGCAAGGAGACATAGCCAAGAGACCCAGTACTTC. Combining the CDR3 with reference TRBV7-2 and TRBJ2-5 gives the whole variable domain GAGVSQSPSNKVTEKGKDVELRCDPISGHTALYWYRQSLGQGLEFLIYFQGNSAPDKSGLPSDRFSAERTGGSVSTLTIQRTQQEDSAVYLCASSLARRHSQETQYFGPGTRLLVL.

This chain links TRBV19 with TRBJ1-2; 7 nucleotides match TRBD1. The CDR3 covers 15 residues. Germline assignment: CDR1 LNHDA and CDR2 SQIVND (reference sequence). The V gene end was trimmed by 0 bases and the J gene end by 8 bases; junction bases not matched to a gene: 9. CDR3 DNA: TGTGCCAGTAGTATAGACCCGACAGGGACTTACGGCTACACCTTC. This codes for CASSIDPTGTYGYTF. Full variable domain (rest looked up from reference TRBV19 and TRBJ1-2): DGGITQSPKYLFRKEGQNVTLSCEQNLNHDAMYWYRQDPGQGLRLIYYSQIVNDFQKGDIAEGYSVSREKKESFPLTVTSAQKNPTAFYLCASSIDPTGTYGYTFGSGTRLTVV.

The gene calls are TRBV5-4 and TRBJ1-4; unclear D gene. The CDR3 has 14 residues. Trimming removed 2 bases from V and 3 bases from J, with 8 bases in between. Germline V gives CDR1 SGHNT, CDR2 YYREEE (reference sequence). CDR3 nucleotide sequence: TGTGCCAGCAGCTTAGCCACAGCTAATGAAAAACTGTTTTTT. Protein sequence: CASSLATANEKLFF.

This CDR3 is CATDRRWAQYF. In nucleotides, the CDR3 is TGTGCCACCGACAGGAGATGGGCGCAGTATTTT. The V and J genes are TRBV6-1 and TRBJ2-3, with D perhaps matching TRBD1 (6 bases). The CDR3 spans 11 residues. Germline V gene lookup returns CDR1 MNHNS and CDR2 SASEGT. The V and J ends lost 10 bases and 10 bases respectively, with 15 bases between them.

This chain links TRBV29-1 with TRBJ2-1; D is uncertain. Germline CDR1 is SQVTM and CDR2 is ANQGSEA. The ends were cut back, 4 bases at V and 5 bases at J, with 6 bases in the middle. This CDR3 has 11 amino acids. The DNA for the CDR3 is TGCAGCGTTGGGGCCGACAATGAGCAGTTCTTC. Translated: CSVGADNEQFF.